These 13 T cell receptor beta chains share one sample of origin, sequenced in a study of T cell responses to AZD1222 COVID-19 vaccine. Sequencing used immunoSEQ multiplex PCR; TCRdb keeps in-frame clones, though not all of them. The sample lists about 150,000 clones; roughly 93% were seen once. Specimen: peripheral blood, collected 28 days after the second AZD1222 dose. The receptors originated from an adult who received the AZD1222 COVID-19 vaccine.

This clone was detected only once. The V call is TRBV3-1 (or the pseudogene TRBV3-2), the J call TRBJ2-1, with 10 bases fitting TRBD2. This CDR3 has 15 amino acids. Germline CDR1 is LGHDT and CDR2 is YNNKEL (reference sequence). Trimming took 4 bases from V and 3 from J; bases not matched to a gene: 3. CDR3 in DNA: TGTGCCAGCAGCCCCAGCGGGGGGGTCTACAATGAGCAGTTCTTC. Protein: CASSPSGGVYNEQFF.

V usage is TRBV19 and J usage is TRBJ2-7; 7 bases are shared with TRBD1. This CDR3 has 14 residues. V lost 4 bases and J lost 3; bases outside the gene matches: 6. The germline V gene has CDR1 LNHDA and CDR2 SQIVND (reference sequence). DNA for the CDR3: TGTGCCAGTAGTAAGAGGGACAGCTACTACGAGCAGTACTTC. Translation gives CASSKRDSYYEQYF.

The chain links TRBV21-1 to TRBJ1-5. TRBV21-1 is recorded as a pseudogene. The CDR3 has 16 amino acids. The CDR3 region has the DNA TGTGCCAGCAGCAACCCGCGACGAGAGGGCAATCAGCCCCAGCATTTT. Translating gives CASSNPRREGNQPQHF.

J is TRBJ2-5 and V is TRBV12-5; 7 bases fit TRBD1. Looked up from germline, CDR1 is LGHNT and CDR2 is FRNRAP. The trim removed 8 bases at V and 5 bases at J, leaving 8 bases unmatched. The CDR3 loop spans 13 amino acids. The CDR3 loop reads CASTGVSRETQYF. The CDR3 nucleotides read TGTGCTAGTACAGGGGTTAGTAGGGAGACCCAGTACTTC.

The V and J genes are TRBV18 and TRBJ1-1, with 7 bases fitting TRBD1. This CDR3 is 15 amino acids long. Trimming removed 4 bases from V and 0 bases from J; junction bases left unmatched: 5. Germline CDR1 KGHSH, CDR2 LQKENI. The CDR3 nucleotides are TGTGCCAGCTCACTACTGGACAGGATGAACACTGAAGCTTTCTTT. Its translation is CASSLLDRMNTEAFF. The complete variable domain, with remaining parts taken from reference TRBV18 and TRBJ1-1, reads NAGVMQNPRHLVRRRGQEARLRCSPMKGHSHVYWYRQLPEEGLKFMVYLQKENIIDESGMPKERFSAEFPKEGPSILRIQQVVRGDSAAYFCASSLLDRMNTEAFFGQGTRLTVV.

The chain employs TRBV7-9 and TRBJ2-1; 12 nucleotides align to TRBD2. The CDR3 contains 18 residues. Germline CDR1 and CDR2: SEHNR and FQNEAQ (reference sequence). The ends lost 6 bases at V and 5 bases at J; junction bases unmatched: 14. CDR3 nucleotides: TGTGCCAGCAGGCCGCCCGTGACTAGCGGGAGTTGGGACAATGAGCAGTTCTTC. Translating gives CASRPPVTSGSWDNEQFF.

The chain joins TRBV24-1 to TRBJ1-4; D remains ambiguous. CDR1 is KGHDR, CDR2 SFDVKD, per germline. V was pared by 5 bases and J by 0 bases, with 9 bases between. The CDR3 has 15 residues. The DNA for the CDR3 is TGTGCCACCAGTGGCCACGGGACAACTAATGAAAAACTGTTTTTT. Translation: CATSGHGTTNEKLFF.

The gene calls are TRBV7-8 and TRBJ1-5; D unresolved. CDR3 length: 16 amino acids. The germline gives CDR1 SGHVS, CDR2 FQNEAQ. Trimming pared 1 base from V and 0 bases from J, leaving 10 bases between. This chain's CDR3 is CASSLGSETSNQPQHF. CDR3 sequence (DNA): TGTGCCAGCAGCTTAGGCAGCGAGACTAGCAATCAGCCCCAGCATTTT. The full variable domain, with the rest looked up from reference TRBV7-8 and TRBJ1-5, is GAGVSQSPRYKVAKRGQDVALRCDPISGHVSLFWYQQALGQGPEFLTYFQNEAQLDKSGLPSDRFFAERPEGSVSTLKIQRTQQEDSAVYLCASSLGSETSNQPQHFGDGTRLSIL.

The rearrangement joins TRBV27 to TRBJ1-2, with TRBD1 matching 8 bases. CDR3 length: 15 residues. Germline V gives CDR1 MNHEY, CDR2 SMNVEV (reference sequence). The V and J ends lost 6 bases and 4 bases, in that order; junction bases with no gene match: 10. The CDR3 DNA reads TGTGCCAGCAGAACCGGGACAGGACCCGTCTATGGCTACACCTTC. Its translation: CASRTGTGPVYGYTF.

The chain carries TRBV19 and TRBJ1-1; D may be TRBD1 (5 bases). The CDR3 loop spans 15 amino acids. Per germline, CDR1 LNHDA and CDR2 SQIVND (reference sequence). V was cut by 1 base and J by 0 bases, with 9 bases left in between. The CDR3 DNA follows: TGTGCCAGTAGTATAGTCGGGACGGTGAACACTGAAGCTTTCTTT. It translates to CASSIVGTVNTEAFF.

This clone occurred once. This chain links TRBV7-2 with TRBJ2-7; 10 bases agree with TRBD1. CDR3 size: 16 residues. The germline V gene encodes CDR1 SGHTA and CDR2 FQGNSA. V lost 3 bases, J lost 4 bases, and 9 bases stayed unmatched. The CDR3 coding sequence is TGTGCCAGCAGCTTCAATGCCGGGACAGGGGAATACGAGCAGTACTTC. Protein product: CASSFNAGTGEYEQYF.

J is TRBJ1-6 and V is TRBV5-1; perhaps TRBD1 as D (5 bases). There are 15 residues in the CDR3. Germline CDR1 SGHRS, CDR2 YFSETQ. Deletions cut 0 bases from V and 10 bases from J, with 14 bases between. CDR3 nucleotides: TGCGCCAGCAGCTTGGCCCCACAGGAACGGTCACCCCTCCACTTT. Amino acids: CASSLAPQERSPLHF.

This chain uses TRBV5-4 with TRBJ2-1; D is uncertain. The CDR3 runs to 13 residues. V lost 4 bases, J lost 7 bases, and 12 bases lay in between. Germline V gives CDR1 SGHNT, CDR2 YYREEE (reference sequence). CDR3 residues: CASSVPYVNEQFF. The CDR3 DNA sequence: TGTGCCAGCAGCGTGCCTTACGTTAATGAGCAGTTCTTC.